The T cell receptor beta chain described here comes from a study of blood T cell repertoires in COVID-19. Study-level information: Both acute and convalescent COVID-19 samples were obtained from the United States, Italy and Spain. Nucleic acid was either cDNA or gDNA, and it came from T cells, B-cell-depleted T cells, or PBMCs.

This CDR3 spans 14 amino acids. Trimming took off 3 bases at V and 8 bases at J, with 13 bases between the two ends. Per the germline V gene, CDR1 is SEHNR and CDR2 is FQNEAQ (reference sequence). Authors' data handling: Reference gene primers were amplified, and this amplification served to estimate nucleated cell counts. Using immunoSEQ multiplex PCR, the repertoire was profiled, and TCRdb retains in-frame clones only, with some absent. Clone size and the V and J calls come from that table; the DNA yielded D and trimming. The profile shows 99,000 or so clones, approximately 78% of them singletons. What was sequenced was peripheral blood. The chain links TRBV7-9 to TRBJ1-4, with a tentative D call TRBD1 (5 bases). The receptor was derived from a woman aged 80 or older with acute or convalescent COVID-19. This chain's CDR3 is CASSLSRDGEKLFF. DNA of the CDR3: TGTGCCAGCAGCTTGAGCAGGGATGGGGAAAAACTGTTTTTT.